This TCR beta chain was identified in a study of blood T cell repertoires in COVID-19. Across the whole study: COVID-19 samples from acute and convalescent phases originated in the United States, Italy and Spain. Sources were T cells, B-cell-depleted T cells, or PBMCs; the material itself was cDNA or gDNA.

Unmatched junction bases numbered 4, after V lost 7 bases and J lost 7 bases. CDR3 length: 14 amino acids. The germline V gene has CDR1 WNHNN and CDR2 SYGVQD (reference sequence). Clones were sequenced by immunoSEQ multiplex PCR, and TCRdb holds only the in-frame ones, with some missing. The sample consists of about 260,000 clones, 65% to 90% of them appearing once. Only a few counts were recorded for this clone. Sequenced: peripheral blood. This TCR came from a man younger than 40 with active or convalescent COVID-19. The chain is built from TRBV10-1 and TRBJ1-6; TRBD1 agrees at 10 bases. CDR3 sequence (DNA): TGCGCCAGCAACGACAGGGGGCCGAATTCACCCCTCCACTTT. Amino acids: CASNDRGPNSPLHF.